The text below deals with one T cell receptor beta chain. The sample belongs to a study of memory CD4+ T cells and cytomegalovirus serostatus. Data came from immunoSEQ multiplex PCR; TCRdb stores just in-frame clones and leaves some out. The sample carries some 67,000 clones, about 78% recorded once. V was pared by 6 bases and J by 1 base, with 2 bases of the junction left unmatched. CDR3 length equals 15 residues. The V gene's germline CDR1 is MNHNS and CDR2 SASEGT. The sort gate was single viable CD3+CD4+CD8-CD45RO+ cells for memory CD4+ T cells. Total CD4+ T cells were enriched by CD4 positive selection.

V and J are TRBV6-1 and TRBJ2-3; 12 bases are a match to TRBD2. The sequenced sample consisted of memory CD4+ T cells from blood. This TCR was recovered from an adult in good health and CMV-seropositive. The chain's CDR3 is CASRRLAGGTDTQYF. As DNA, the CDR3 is TGTGCCAGCAGAAGACTAGCGGGGGGCACAGATACGCAGTATTTT.